Below are 20 T cell receptor beta chains sequenced from a single sample in a study of shared clonotypes between healthy human individuals (dated by TCRdb to about 2020). CD8 naive samples consisted of CD45RO-negative cells that were positively selected for CCR7, yielding a CD45RA+CCR7+ population without TemRA cells. Libraries were constructed by the immunoSEQ multiplex PCR assay. TCRdb's version of the immuneACCESS table is confined to in-frame rearrangements and falls short of the full clone set. An unresolved V gene accounts for under half of the shortfall where checked; the remainder is of unknown origin. For this sample there are about 820,000 clones; more than 85% appear just once. Less than 25% of the sample belongs to the ten largest clones. The specimen was naive CD8+ T cells sorted from blood. The meaning of the sample's cell subset or site label: CD45RA+CCR7+. Receptors originate from a man aged 30 to 45 in good health.

This rearrangement joins TRBV27 to TRBJ1-5; D is undetermined. Germline CDR1 reads MNHEY; CDR2 reads SMNVEV (reference sequence). V shed 3 bases and J shed 3 bases, with 15 bases lying between them. There are 16 residues in the CDR3. The CDR3 spells CASSFSGKGLNQPQHF. The CDR3 DNA is TGTGCCAGCAGTTTTTCAGGTAAAGGGCTCAATCAGCCCCAGCATTTT.

J is TRBJ2-3 and V is TRBV2, with 8 bases identical to TRBD2. Germline loops: CDR1 SNHLY, CDR2 FYNNEI. Trimming removed 2 bases from V and 4 bases from J; junction bases left unmatched: 8. The CDR3 is made up of 16 amino acids. The CDR3 DNA is TGTGCCAGCAGTGAAAGGGCGGGAGGATTGTCAGATACGCAGTATTTT. Its translation is CASSERAGGLSDTQYF.

The chain combines TRBV18 with TRBJ1-1, with unresolved D. The CDR3 contains 14 residues. V lost 1 base, J lost 1 base, and 7 bases lay in between. Germline CDR1 and CDR2: KGHSH and LQKENI. The CDR3 DNA follows: TGTGCCAGCTCACCACTAGGGCGGAACACTGAAGCTTTCTTT. As protein: CASSPLGRNTEAFF.

This clone appeared once. V and J are TRBV27 and TRBJ2-7, with D perhaps TRBD1 (5 bases). This CDR3 contains 15 residues. V lost 3 bases and J 0 bases, leaving 12 bases between the germline ends. The germline V gene encodes CDR1 MNHEY and CDR2 SMNVEV (reference sequence). The CDR3 is CASSFQGYNSYEQYF. CDR3 bases: TGTGCCAGCAGTTTCCAGGGTTATAACTCCTACGAGCAGTACTTC.

On this clone itself: At the DNA level, this CDR3 is encoded by other sequences in the same sample as well. This sequence joins TRBV27 and TRBJ2-7, with 11 bases identical to TRBD2. Germline V CDR1 and CDR2: MNHEY, SMNVEV (reference sequence). V lost 6 bases to trimming and J lost 0 bases; unmatched junction nucleotides: 1. The CDR3 sequence is 14 residues long. The DNA for the CDR3 is TGTGCCAGCAGCACTAGCGGGAGCTCCTACGAGCAGTACTTC. This translates into CASSTSGSSYEQYF.

The gene calls are TRBV27 and TRBJ2-7, with 8 bases matching TRBD2. Germline-derived CDR1 and CDR2 are MNHEY and SMNVEV (reference sequence). After removal of 6 bases from V and 6 bases from J, the junction contained 10 bases not matched to a gene. This CDR3 spans 14 amino acids. The CDR3 sequence is CASRPGLGASEQYF. CDR3 in DNA: TGTGCCAGCAGGCCGGGACTAGGGGCCTCCGAGCAGTACTTC.

The rearrangement links TRBV27 to TRBJ1-4; 9 positions agree with TRBD1. Germline CDR1 reads MNHEY; CDR2 reads SMNVEV (reference sequence). V gave up 3 bases and J gave up 3 bases; unmatched junction bases: 5. The CDR3 sequence is 16 residues long. The CDR3, as DNA: TGTGCCAGCAGTTTCCGACAGGGGGGAGCTAATGAAAAACTGTTTTTT. It specifies CASSFRQGGANEKLFF.

The rearrangement joins TRBV2 to TRBJ2-1, with 8 bases that match TRBD2. Germline V gene sequence: CDR1 SNHLY, CDR2 FYNNEI. The junction had 11 bases not matched to a gene; V was cut back by 4 bases and J by 0 bases. The CDR3 extends over 18 amino acids. This CDR3 is CASSVRKGGGSSYNEQFF. The CDR3 DNA is TGTGCCAGCAGTGTTCGAAAAGGCGGGGGGAGCTCCTACAATGAGCAGTTCTTC.

This chain joins TRBV9 and TRBJ2-1; no clear D. Germline lookup yields CDR1 SGDLS and CDR2 YYNGEE. This CDR3 contains 15 residues. Trimming stripped 1 base from V and 0 bases from J, with 8 bases between. The CDR3 bases are TGTGCCAGCAGCGTAAAGGGTAGCTCCTACAATGAGCAGTTCTTC. This encodes CASSVKGSSYNEQFF.

The chain has TRBV7-9 and TRBJ2-7, with 10 bases aligning to TRBD2. Germline CDR1 is SEHNR and CDR2 is FQNEAQ (reference sequence). CDR3 size: 14 residues. The ends lost 4 bases at V and 4 bases at J; junction bases unmatched: 4. The CDR3 reads CASSSSGRGYEQYF. In nucleotides, the CDR3 is TGTGCCAGCAGCTCGAGCGGGAGGGGATACGAGCAGTACTTC.

The chain carries TRBV5-1 and TRBJ1-2; 7 nucleotides match TRBD1. This CDR3 is built from 17 residues. CDR1 and CDR2 from the germline V gene are SGHRS and YFSETQ. Trimming removed 2 bases from V and 5 bases from J; junction bases left unmatched: 15. CDR3 DNA sequence: TGCGCCAGCAGCTTATATGGACCGACAGGGATGGGATATGGCTACACCTTC. Encoded protein: CASSLYGPTGMGYGYTF.

This sequence joins TRBV25-1 and TRBJ1-1; TRBD1 matches at 8 bases. After removal of 2 bases from V and 7 bases from J, the junction contained 6 bases not matched to a gene. Germline V gives CDR1 MGHDK, CDR2 SYGVNS. The CDR3 is made up of 14 amino acids. In DNA, the CDR3 is TGTGCCAGCAGTGAAACAGGGGGAATTCTTGAAGCTTTCTTT. Its translation is CASSETGGILEAFF.

This chain joins TRBV15 and TRBJ2-7; 9 bases map to TRBD2. Per the germline V gene, CDR1 is LNHNV and CDR2 is YYDKDF (reference sequence). The CDR3 runs 16 residues. V was clipped by 5 bases and J by 6 bases; unmatched bases: 14. The CDR3 coding sequence is TGTGCCACCAGCGATAGCGGGAGCCCGGGAGAGAGCGAGCAGTACTTC. This translates into CATSDSGSPGESEQYF.

The V call is TRBV9, the J call TRBJ2-7; 11 positions agree with TRBD2. This CDR3 comprises 17 residues. V was pared by 0 bases and J by 6 bases, with 11 bases of the junction left unmatched. Germline CDR1 reads SGDLS; CDR2 reads YYNGEE. For the CDR3, the DNA is TGTGCCAGCAGCGTAGCCGGGACTAGCGGTCCACTAGCCGAGCAGTACTTC. It encodes CASSVAGTSGPLAEQYF.

DNA for the CDR3: TGTGCCAGCAGCTTGGGGAGAGCGGGAGTGAACACCGGGGAGCTGTTTTTT. Amino acid sequence: CASSLGRAGVNTGELFF. This chain connects TRBV11-2 to TRBJ2-2, with TRBD2 identical over 8 bases. Germline V gene sequence: CDR1 SGHAT, CDR2 FQNNGV. V dropped 3 bases and J dropped 1; count of bases not matched to a gene: 7. The CDR3 spans 17 residues.

The chain employs TRBV7-2 and TRBJ2-7, with D possibly being TRBD1 (6 bases). CDR1 and CDR2 from the germline V gene are SGHTA and FQGNSA. This CDR3 spans 13 amino acids. Trimming cost V 5 bases and J 6 bases, with 14 bases left between them. In nucleotides, the CDR3 is TGTGCCAGCAGCCCAGAGGCAGGGGTCGAGCAGTACTTC. Protein product: CASSPEAGVEQYF.

The CDR3 spells CASSAPDWTSGIYNEQFF. The CDR3, as DNA: TGTGCCAGCAGTGCACCGGACTGGACTAGCGGGATTTACAATGAGCAGTTCTTC. The rearrangement joins TRBV28 to TRBJ2-1, with TRBD2 matching over 12 bases. Germline trimming cut 5 bases from V and 4 bases from J; bases unmatched to any gene: 12. There are 18 residues in the CDR3. The V gene's germline CDR1 is MDHEN and CDR2 SYDVKM.

The rearrangement joins TRBV11-1 to TRBJ2-5; D call uncertain. Germline V CDR1 and CDR2: SGHAT, FQDESV (reference sequence). CDR3 length: 15 amino acids. Trimming left V 6 bases short and J 0 bases short, with 14 bases between. CDR3 sequence reads: CASSFPWQDQETQYF. CDR3 nucleotides: TGTGCCAGCAGTTTCCCCTGGCAGGACCAAGAGACCCAGTACTTC.

This clone was recorded a few times. This chain uses TRBV10-1 with TRBJ2-7, with D perhaps matching TRBD1 (8 bases). The V gene's germline CDR1 is WNHNN and CDR2 SYGVQD (reference sequence). V was clipped by 3 bases and J by 1 base, with 13 bases between them. The CDR3 has 15 amino acids. The CDR3 sequence is CASSDGQGGSYEQYF. The DNA of the CDR3 is TGCGCCAGCAGTGATGGACAGGGAGGGTCCTACGAGCAGTACTTC.

The chain has TRBV25-1 and TRBJ2-3; TRBD1 aligns across 10 bases. The CDR3 covers 15 residues. The V gene end was trimmed by 6 bases and the J gene end by 1 base; junction bases not matched to a gene: 4. The germline gives CDR1 MGHDK, CDR2 SYGVNS. CDR3 loop: CASSGGQGRTDTQYF. DNA for the CDR3: TGTGCCAGCAGCGGGGGACAGGGGCGCACAGATACGCAGTATTTT.